The clone carrying this T cell receptor beta chain was seen ten or more times. Its cognate antigen is unknown. Germline V lookup: CDR1 SGHTA, CDR2 FQGNSA. With 6 bases removed from V and 2 bases from J, the gap between germline ends came to 10 bases. CDR3 length: 13 residues. TCRdb re-called the reads through MiXCR, storing one row per CDR3 protein. The data show around 100,000 distinct CDR3 sequences, more than 15% seen once. The entry originates in a study of T cell repertoires in cytomegalovirus infection. About the research overall: The public TCR beta signatures pointed to both CMV infection and matching HLA type. General study points: There were HLA-C-restricted CMV-specific TCR beta clonotypes dominating the ex vivo response. Frequencies of public TCR beta families were cumulated, and this identified carriers of CMV plus the relevant HLA.

The chain carries TRBV7-2 and TRBJ2-5, with D hard to call. The origin of this receptor is a human donor in good health (CMV status not recorded). Some clones in this sample may be carry-over from other donors' samples. The sequencing sample was made of PBMCs. The DNA for the CDR3 is TGTGCCAGCAGAGAAAGGGTGCAAGAGACCCAGTACTTC. It translates to CASRERVQETQYF. The variable domain in full, with the rest retrieved from reference TRBV7-2 and TRBJ2-5, is GAGVSQSPSNKVTEKGKDVELRCDPISGHTALYWYRQSLGQGLEFLIYFQGNSAPDKSGLPSDRFSAERTGGSVSTLTIQRTQQEDSAVYLCASRERVQETQYFGPGTRLLVL.